What follows are 27 T cell receptor beta chains derived from one specimen sequenced in a study of CD8 T cells in Susac syndrome. An amount of RNA that ranged from roughly 0.45 to 1 ug was reverse transcribed with random hexamers. Each CDR3 protein gets one entry after TCRdb re-called the immunoSEQ multiplex PCR reads with MiXCR. The repertoire holds some 200,000 distinct CDR3 sequences, roughly 94% seen once, with approximately 0.16% in the top ten. Material: CD8+ T cells from PBMCs. The source is a human donor with Susac syndrome.

The V and J genes are TRBV20-1 and TRBJ2-7; D may be TRBD1 (6 bases). V lost 6 bases and J lost 5, with 17 bases in between. From germline, CDR1 is DFQATT and CDR2 SNEGSKA (reference sequence). The CDR3 has 13 amino acids. DNA for the CDR3: TGCAGTGCCACTACAGGGTTTAAGAACGAGCAGTACTTC. As protein: CSATTGFKNEQYF.

This chain joins TRBV30 and TRBJ1-1; D call uncertain. V dropped 1 base and J dropped 3 bases, with 6 bases sitting between them. Germline V gene lookup returns CDR1 GTSNPN and CDR2 SVGIG (reference sequence). CDR3 size: 12 residues. The CDR3 protein is CAWSDSYTEAFF. The CDR3 coding sequence is TGTGCCTGGAGTGACAGCTACACTGAAGCTTTCTTT.

V and J are TRBV14 and TRBJ2-1; 12 bases are a match to TRBD1. Losses at the gene ends were 3 bases for V and 9 bases for J; bases not matched to a gene: 3. Germline lookup yields CDR1 SGHDN and CDR2 FVKESK. The CDR3 consists of 14 residues. The CDR3 sequence: CASSHGTGGGEQFF. In DNA, the CDR3 is TGTGCCAGCAGCCACGGGACAGGGGGCGGTGAGCAGTTCTTC.

J is TRBJ1-1 and V is TRBV25-1, with D possibly being TRBD1 (5 bases). Germline V gene lookup returns CDR1 MGHDK and CDR2 SYGVNS. This CDR3 spans 15 amino acids. V was shortened by 2 bases and J by 4 bases, with 14 bases between the two germline ends. The CDR3 is CASSEGAPGTTEAFF. The CDR3 region has the DNA TGTGCCAGCAGTGAAGGGGCCCCAGGGACCACTGAAGCTTTCTTT.

The chain recombines TRBV4-1 with TRBJ1-5; TRBD1 might be the D (6 bases). CDR3 size: 15 residues. V lost 0 bases to trimming and J lost 6 bases, with 12 bases between them. CDR1 is MGHRA, CDR2 YSYEKL, per germline. The DNA of the CDR3 is TGCGCCAGCAGCCAAGATGCGGGGGCGGGTCAGCCCCAGCATTTT. It encodes CASSQDAGAGQPQHF.

The chain is built from TRBV20-1 and TRBJ2-3, with 8 bases lining up with TRBD2. Trimming cost V 1 base and J 7 bases; bases outside gene matches: 10. The CDR3 has 15 residues. Germline CDR1 reads DFQATT; CDR2 reads SNEGSKA (reference sequence). Here the CDR3 reads CSARGFRGGTNTQYF. Here the CDR3 DNA reads TGCAGTGCTAGAGGGTTCCGGGGGGGCACCAATACGCAGTATTTT.

The chain links TRBV20-1 to TRBJ2-5; 11 positions agree with TRBD1. Looked up from germline, CDR1 is DFQATT and CDR2 is SNEGSKA (reference sequence). Germline trimming cut 3 bases from V and 4 bases from J; bases unmatched to any gene: 10. The length of the CDR3 is 16 residues. The CDR3 is CSASPPTGTGGETQYF. The CDR3 nucleotides are TGCAGTGCTAGTCCACCCACCGGGACAGGGGGAGAGACCCAGTACTTC.

This chain joins TRBV28 and TRBJ2-7; D might be TRBD2 (6 bases). Germline values: CDR1 MDHEN, CDR2 SYDVKM. The CDR3 has 14 amino acids. V was shortened by 3 bases and J by 3 bases, with 12 bases between the two germline ends. CDR3 residues: CASSFGGESYEQYF. The CDR3, as DNA: TGTGCCAGCAGTTTCGGAGGGGAGAGCTACGAGCAGTACTTC.

The CDR3: CASRSRQGTFSEAFF. The CDR3 region has the DNA TGTGCCAGCAGGTCGAGACAGGGAACTTTCTCTGAAGCTTTCTTT. The V and J genes are TRBV28 and TRBJ1-1; 7 bases agree with TRBD1. Trimming cost V 6 bases and J 6 bases; bases outside gene matches: 13. The CDR3 runs to 15 residues. Looked up from germline, CDR1 is MDHEN and CDR2 is SYDVKM.

This clonotype was found a few times. J is TRBJ1-5 and V is TRBV20-1; tentative D call: TRBD1 (5 bases). Trimming pared 3 bases from V and 3 bases from J, leaving 12 bases between. In germline, CDR1 is DFQATT, CDR2 SNEGSKA (reference sequence). The length of the CDR3 is 14 residues. CDR3 protein: CSARSGTPNQPQHF. As DNA, the CDR3 is TGCAGTGCTAGGTCGGGGACCCCCAATCAGCCCCAGCATTTT.

The chain joins TRBV30 to TRBJ1-4; D ambiguous. V gave up 8 bases and J gave up 6 bases, with 13 bases separating them. The CDR3 has 12 amino acids. CDR1 and CDR2 (germline): GTSNPN, SVGIG (reference sequence). In DNA form, the CDR3 reads TGTGCCGGAACTTCTGGAGATGAAAAACTGTTTTTT. This codes for CAGTSGDEKLFF. Full variable domain (rest looked up from reference TRBV30 and TRBJ1-4): SQTIHQWPATLVQPVGSPLSLECTVEGTSNPNLYWYRQAAGRGLQLLFYSVGIGQISSEVPQNLSASRPQDRQFILSSKKLLLSDSGFYLCAGTSGDEKLFFGSGTQLSVL.

The genes are TRBV6-5 and TRBJ2-3; D not resolved. CDR3 length: 14 amino acids. V gave up 2 bases and J gave up 4 bases, with 10 bases separating them. Germline V gene sequence: CDR1 MNHEY, CDR2 SVGAGI. The CDR3 spells CASSYTDTADTQYF. The CDR3 nucleotides read TGTGCCAGCAGTTACACCGATACAGCAGATACGCAGTATTTT.

The CDR3, as DNA: TGTGCCAGCAGGAAGCAAGCAGACAGACAAGAGACCCAGTACTTC. Protein sequence: CASRKQADRQETQYF. The rearrangement uses TRBV4-2 and TRBJ2-5; D is perhaps TRBD1 (5 bases). Germline V gene lookup returns CDR1 LGHNA and CDR2 YNFKEQ. CDR3 size: 15 residues. Between the trimmed V and J ends, which lost 6 bases and 2 bases, there was a span of 16 bases.

The CDR3 DNA reads TGTGCCAGCAGTTTTTGGGGACAGAACACTGAAGCTTTCTTT. It specifies CASSFWGQNTEAFF. V usage is TRBV12-3 or TRBV12-4 and J usage is TRBJ1-1, with a tentative D call TRBD1 (6 bases). With 3 bases removed from V and 1 base from J, the gap between germline ends came to 9 bases. CDR3 length: 14 amino acids.

In this sample, this clonotype turned up once. This chain connects TRBV5-6 to TRBJ2-7; D not certain. Germline V lookup: CDR1 SGHDT, CDR2 YYEEEE. The CDR3 sequence is 14 residues long. V was shortened by 3 bases and J by 0 bases, with 10 bases between the two germline ends. CDR3 in amino acids: CASSSGLSSYEQYF. CDR3 in DNA: TGTGCCAGCAGCTCCGGATTGAGCTCCTACGAGCAGTACTTC. Full variable domain (missing parts from reference TRBV5-6 and TRBJ2-7): DAGVTQSPTHLIKTRGQQVTLRCSPKSGHDTVSWYQQALGQGPQFIFQYYEEEERQRGNFPDRFSGHQFPNYSSELNVNALLLGDSALYLCASSSGLSSYEQYFGPGTRLTVT.

V usage is TRBV6-1 and J usage is TRBJ1-1, with a tentative D call TRBD1 (5 bases). The ends were cut back, 3 bases at V and 7 bases at J, with 15 bases in the middle. CDR1 and CDR2 from the germline V gene are MNHNS and SASEGT. The CDR3 is made up of 14 amino acids. This chain's CDR3 is CASSDPPGGVEAFF. The CDR3 coding sequence is TGTGCCAGCAGTGACCCCCCCGGGGGAGTTGAAGCTTTCTTT.

The chain recombines TRBV2 with TRBJ2-1, with no clear D. Trimming removed 7 bases at V and 7 bases at J, with 8 bases between. The CDR3 covers 11 residues. The V gene's germline CDR1 is SNHLY and CDR2 FYNNEI. CDR3 residues: CASTERNEQFF. CDR3 bases: TGTGCCAGCACCGAGAGGAATGAGCAGTTCTTC.

This chain links TRBV5-1 with TRBJ1-4; possible D gene TRBD1, 6 bases. The germline CDR1 and CDR2 sequences are SGHRS and YFSETQ. Trimming took 0 bases from V and 6 from J, leaving 12 bases between them. The length of the CDR3 is 15 residues. The CDR3 DNA follows: TGCGCCAGCAGCTTGGAACAGGGTTATCATGAAAAACTGTTTTTT. It specifies CASSLEQGYHEKLFF.

The chain couples TRBV27 to TRBJ2-7, with D maybe TRBD1 (6 bases). CDR3 size: 12 residues. Germline lookup yields CDR1 MNHEY and CDR2 SMNVEV (reference sequence). Trimming shortened V by 6 bases and J by 5 bases, and 11 bases separated the two germline ends. As DNA, the CDR3 is TGTGCCAGCAGACGGACAGTTCACGAGCAGTACTTC. This codes for CASRRTVHEQYF.

J is TRBJ2-5 and V is TRBV24-1; TRBD2 might be the D (6 bases). V was shortened by 1 base and J by 3 bases, with 23 bases between the two germline ends. Germline lookup yields CDR1 KGHDR and CDR2 SFDVKD. The CDR3 is 19 residues long. The CDR3 region is CATSDFRSGREVPKETQYF. For the CDR3, the DNA is TGTGCCACCAGTGATTTTAGGAGTGGCAGGGAGGTCCCGAAAGAGACCCAGTACTTC.

This clonotype was found once. Here the CDR3 reads CASSHGGGQDEQFF. CDR3 DNA: TGTGCCAGCAGTCATGGAGGGGGCCAGGATGAGCAGTTCTTC. The rearrangement uses TRBV5-4 and TRBJ2-1; tentatively, D is TRBD1 (7 bases). This CDR3 has 14 residues. Germline V lookup: CDR1 SGHNT, CDR2 YYREEE (reference sequence). The V end lost 5 bases, the J end lost 8 bases, and 17 bases lay between the germline ends. The full variable domain, its missing parts supplied by reference TRBV5-4 and TRBJ2-1, is ETGVTQSPTHLIKTRGQQVTLRCSSQSGHNTVSWYQQALGQGPQFIFQYYREEENGRGNFPPRFSGLQFPNYSSELNVNALELDDSALYLCASSHGGGQDEQFFGPGTRLTVL.

This clonotype was seen just once. The gene calls are TRBV30 and TRBJ1-5; D is ambiguous. The CDR3 has 13 residues. The germline V and J ends were trimmed by 4 bases and 7 bases, with 14 bases remaining between them. Germline V gene lookup returns CDR1 GTSNPN and CDR2 SVGIG (reference sequence). The CDR3 region has the DNA TGTGCCTGGAAGGGTATAGGGAGCCAGCCCCAGCATTTT. Its translation: CAWKGIGSQPQHF. The full variable domain, rest sourced from reference TRBV30 and TRBJ1-5, is SQTIHQWPATLVQPVGSPLSLECTVEGTSNPNLYWYRQAAGRGLQLLFYSVGIGQISSEVPQNLSASRPQDRQFILSSKKLLLSDSGFYLCAWKGIGSQPQHFGDGTRLSIL.

The chain has TRBV4-1 and TRBJ1-6, with D possibly TRBD1 on 6 matching bases. Germline assignment: CDR1 MGHRA and CDR2 YSYEKL. This CDR3 has 14 amino acids. V lost 3 bases, J lost 10 bases, and 13 bases lay in between. CDR3 loop: CASSQATGISPLHF. For the CDR3, the DNA is TGCGCCAGCAGCCAGGCCACAGGGATATCACCCCTCCACTTT.

The chain combines TRBV3-1 with TRBJ1-2; weak D call: TRBD1 (5 bases). Trimming cost V 7 bases and J 3 bases, with 12 bases left between them. Germline CDR1 and CDR2: LGHDT and YNNKEL (reference sequence). The length of the CDR3 is 13 residues. Here the CDR3 DNA reads TGTGCCAGCACCCCGGGACTATACTATGGCTACACCTTC. As protein: CASTPGLYYGYTF.

This rearrangement joins TRBV28 to TRBJ1-5, with D possibly being TRBD1 (6 bases). The CDR3 contains 15 residues. CDR1 is MDHEN, CDR2 SYDVKM, per germline. The V gene lost 2 bases and the J gene lost 6 bases, with 14 bases spanning the gap. The CDR3 nucleotides read TGTGCCAGCAGTTTACGGGGTGAAGGGGGTCAGCCCCAGCATTTT. Translating it yields CASSLRGEGGQPQHF.

The CDR3 region is CAWSSTRAGWFYGYTF. DNA for the CDR3: TGTGCCTGGAGTTCTACCCGAGCAGGGTGGTTCTATGGCTACACCTTC. This chain connects TRBV30 to TRBJ1-2, with D perhaps TRBD1 (5 bases). The CDR3 is made up of 16 amino acids. V was shortened by 2 bases and J by 4 bases, with 20 bases between the two germline ends. Germline CDR1 is GTSNPN and CDR2 is SVGIG (reference sequence).

The chain employs TRBV11-2 and TRBJ2-4; D is possibly TRBD2 (5 bases). Trimming stripped 5 bases from V and 8 bases from J, with 19 bases between. The germline CDR1 and CDR2 sequences are SGHAT and FQNNGV. CDR3 size: 15 residues. The DNA of the CDR3 is TGTGCCAGCAGCAACACTAGAGGTTTTTCGGACATTCAGTACTTC. It specifies CASSNTRGFSDIQYF.